The clone carrying this TCR beta chain was observed many times. No antigen is known for it. This sample was taken from a study of T cells in Graves' hyperthyroidism and ophthalmopathy. Study outcomes and limitations: A model using 13 V-J features told ophthalmopathy apart from stable hyperthyroidism. Appearing also in blood were most of the thyroid clonotypes expanded above 0.001.

Amplification yielded TCR beta CDR3 regions, with RNA transcripts as the source. HTBI primers were employed in a first-round RT-PCR of the TCR CDR3. TCRdb redid the calling of the multiplex PCR reads with MiXCR, one entry per CDR3 protein. The data hold about 530,000 distinct CDR3 sequences, with approximately 17% observed a single time. Active moderate-to-severe ophthalmopathy, Clinical Activity Score at least 3, NOSPECS at least 4, under 3 months' duration. Out of about 10 ml of fresh peripheral blood came the PBMCs. The V and J ends lost 0 bases and 3 bases respectively, with 9 bases between them. Germline loops: CDR1 LGHNA, CDR2 YSLEER. CDR3 size: 14 residues.

V usage is TRBV4-3 and J usage is TRBJ2-7; D gene unclear. The sequence was collected from a woman aged 18-35 years with Graves' ophthalmopathy. The sample comprised blood. The DNA for the CDR3 is TGCGCCAGCAGCCAAGAGATAGGGCGCTACGAGCAGTACTTC. Its translation is CASSQEIGRYEQYF.